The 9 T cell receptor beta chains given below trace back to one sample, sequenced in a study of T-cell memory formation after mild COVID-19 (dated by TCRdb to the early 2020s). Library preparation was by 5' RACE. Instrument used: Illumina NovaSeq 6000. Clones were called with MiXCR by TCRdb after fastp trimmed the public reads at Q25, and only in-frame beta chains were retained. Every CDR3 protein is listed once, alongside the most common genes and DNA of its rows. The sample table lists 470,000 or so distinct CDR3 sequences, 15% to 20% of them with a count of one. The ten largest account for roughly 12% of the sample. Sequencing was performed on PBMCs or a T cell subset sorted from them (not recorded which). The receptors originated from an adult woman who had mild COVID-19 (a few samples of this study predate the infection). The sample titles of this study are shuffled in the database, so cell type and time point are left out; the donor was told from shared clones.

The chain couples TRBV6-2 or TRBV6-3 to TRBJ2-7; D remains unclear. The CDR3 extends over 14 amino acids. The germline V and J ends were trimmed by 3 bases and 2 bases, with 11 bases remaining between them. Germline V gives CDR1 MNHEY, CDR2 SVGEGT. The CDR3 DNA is TGTGCCAGCAGTTATTCGCAGGTTGCCTACGAGCAGTACTTC. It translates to CASSYSQVAYEQYF.

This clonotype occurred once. CDR3 coding DNA: TGTGCCAGCAGCCAAGTTGGTAGCGGGACCTGGGGGGCCAAAAACATTCAGTACTTC. This translates into CASSQVGSGTWGAKNIQYF. The rearrangement links TRBV4-2 to TRBJ2-4, with 8 bases fitting TRBD2. The CDR3 totals 19 residues. V lost 1 base, J lost 1 base, and 12 bases stayed unmatched. CDR1 and CDR2 from the germline V gene are LGHNA and YNFKEQ.

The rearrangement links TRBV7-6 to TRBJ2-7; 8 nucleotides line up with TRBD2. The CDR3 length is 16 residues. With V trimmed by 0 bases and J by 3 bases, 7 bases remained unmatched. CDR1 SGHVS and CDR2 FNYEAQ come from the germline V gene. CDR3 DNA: TGTGCCAGCAGCTTAGCTCGGGGGGGTATTCGCTACGAGCAGTACTTC. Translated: CASSLARGGIRYEQYF.

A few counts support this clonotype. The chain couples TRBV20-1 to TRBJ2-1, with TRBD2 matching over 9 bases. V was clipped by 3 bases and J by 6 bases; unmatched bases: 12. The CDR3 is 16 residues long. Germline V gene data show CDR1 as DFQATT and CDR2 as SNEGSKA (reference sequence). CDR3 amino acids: CSASPTGTSIGNEQFF. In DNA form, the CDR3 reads TGCAGTGCTAGTCCTACCGGGACTAGCATCGGCAATGAGCAGTTCTTC.

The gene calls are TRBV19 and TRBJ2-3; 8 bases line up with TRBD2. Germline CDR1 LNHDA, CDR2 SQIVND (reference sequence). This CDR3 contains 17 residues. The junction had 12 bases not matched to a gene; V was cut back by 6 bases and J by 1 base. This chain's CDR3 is CASSQLAAAPRTDTQYF. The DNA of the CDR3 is TGTGCCAGTAGCCAACTAGCGGCCGCACCCCGCACAGATACGCAGTATTTT.

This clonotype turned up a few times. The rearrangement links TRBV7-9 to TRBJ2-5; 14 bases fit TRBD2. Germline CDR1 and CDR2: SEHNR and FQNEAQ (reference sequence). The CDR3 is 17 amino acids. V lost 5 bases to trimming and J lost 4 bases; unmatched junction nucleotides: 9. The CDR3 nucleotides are TGTGCCAGCAGCAGCGGACTAGCGGGAGGAAGGGTAGAGACCCAGTACTTC. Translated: CASSSGLAGGRVETQYF. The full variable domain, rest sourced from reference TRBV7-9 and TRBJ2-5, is DTGVSQNPRHKITKRGQNVTFRCDPISEHNRLYWYRQTLGQGPEFLTYFQNEAQLEKSRLLSDRFSAERPKGSFSTLEIQRTEQGDSAMYLCASSSGLAGGRVETQYFGPGTRLLVL.

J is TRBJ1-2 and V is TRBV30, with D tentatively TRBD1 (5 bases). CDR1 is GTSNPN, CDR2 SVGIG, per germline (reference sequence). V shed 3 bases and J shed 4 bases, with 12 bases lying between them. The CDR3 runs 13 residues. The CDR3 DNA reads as TGTGCCTGGAGAATTGGGGGGGTCTATGGCTACACCTTC. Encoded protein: CAWRIGGVYGYTF.

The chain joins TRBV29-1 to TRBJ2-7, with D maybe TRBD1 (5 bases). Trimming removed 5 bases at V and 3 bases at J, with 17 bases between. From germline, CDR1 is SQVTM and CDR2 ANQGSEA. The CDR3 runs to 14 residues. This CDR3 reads CSVFKAGLGYEQYF. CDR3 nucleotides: TGCAGCGTTTTCAAAGCAGGGCTAGGCTACGAGCAGTACTTC.

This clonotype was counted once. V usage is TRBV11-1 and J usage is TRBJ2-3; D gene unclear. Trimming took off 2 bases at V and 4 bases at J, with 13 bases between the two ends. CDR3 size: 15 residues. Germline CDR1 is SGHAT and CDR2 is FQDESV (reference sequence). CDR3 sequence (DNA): TGTGCCAGCAGCTTACAATCTGAGTTGGCAGATACGCAGTATTTT. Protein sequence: CASSLQSELADTQYF.